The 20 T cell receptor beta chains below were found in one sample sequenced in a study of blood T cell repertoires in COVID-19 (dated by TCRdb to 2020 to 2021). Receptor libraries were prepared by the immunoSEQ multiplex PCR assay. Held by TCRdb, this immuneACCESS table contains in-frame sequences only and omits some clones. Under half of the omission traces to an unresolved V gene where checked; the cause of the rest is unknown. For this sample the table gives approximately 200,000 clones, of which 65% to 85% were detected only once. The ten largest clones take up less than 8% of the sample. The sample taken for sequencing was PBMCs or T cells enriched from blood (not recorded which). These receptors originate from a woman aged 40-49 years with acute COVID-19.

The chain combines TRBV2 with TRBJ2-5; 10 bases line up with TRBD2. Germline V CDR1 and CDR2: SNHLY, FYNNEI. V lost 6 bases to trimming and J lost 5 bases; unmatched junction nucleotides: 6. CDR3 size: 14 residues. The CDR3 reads CASRGLAWGETQYF. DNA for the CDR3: TGTGCCAGCAGGGGACTAGCGTGGGGGGAGACCCAGTACTTC.

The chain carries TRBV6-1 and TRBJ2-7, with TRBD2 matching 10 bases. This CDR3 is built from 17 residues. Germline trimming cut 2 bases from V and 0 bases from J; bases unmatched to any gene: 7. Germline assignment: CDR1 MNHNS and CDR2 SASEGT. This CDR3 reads CASSESYSGGFSYEQYF. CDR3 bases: TGTGCCAGCAGTGAATCCTATAGCGGGGGGTTCTCCTACGAGCAGTACTTC.

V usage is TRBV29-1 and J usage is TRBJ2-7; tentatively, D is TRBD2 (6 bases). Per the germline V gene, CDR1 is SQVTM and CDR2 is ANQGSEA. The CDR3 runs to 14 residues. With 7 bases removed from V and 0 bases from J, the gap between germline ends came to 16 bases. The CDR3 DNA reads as TGCAGCGCCGGGGCGGGGCTCAGCTCCTACGAGCAGTACTTC. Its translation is CSAGAGLSSYEQYF.

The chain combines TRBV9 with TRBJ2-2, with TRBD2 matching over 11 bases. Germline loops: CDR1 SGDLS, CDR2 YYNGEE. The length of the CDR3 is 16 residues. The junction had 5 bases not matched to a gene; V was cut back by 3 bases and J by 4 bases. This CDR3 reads CASSAGLADITGELFF. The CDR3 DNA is TGTGCCAGCAGCGCGGGACTAGCGGATATCACCGGGGAGCTGTTTTTT.

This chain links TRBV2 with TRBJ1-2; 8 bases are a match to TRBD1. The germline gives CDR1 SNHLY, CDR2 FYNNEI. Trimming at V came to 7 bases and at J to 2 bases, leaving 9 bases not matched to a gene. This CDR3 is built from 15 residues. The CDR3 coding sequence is TGTGCCAGCACAAAAGGACAGGGAAACAACTATGGCTACACCTTC. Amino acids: CASTKGQGNNYGYTF.

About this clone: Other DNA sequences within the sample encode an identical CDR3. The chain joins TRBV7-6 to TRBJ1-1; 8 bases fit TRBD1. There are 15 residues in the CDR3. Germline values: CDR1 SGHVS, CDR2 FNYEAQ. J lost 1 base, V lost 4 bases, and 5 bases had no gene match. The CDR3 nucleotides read TGTGCCAGCAGCTCAGGACAGGGACAGAACACTGAAGCTTTCTTT. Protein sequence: CASSSGQGQNTEAFF.

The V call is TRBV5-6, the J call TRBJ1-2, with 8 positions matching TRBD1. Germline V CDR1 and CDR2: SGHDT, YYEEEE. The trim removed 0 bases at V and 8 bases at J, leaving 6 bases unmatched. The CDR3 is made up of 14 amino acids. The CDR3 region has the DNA TGTGCCAGCAGCTTGGCCCCAGGGGGCGGGGGCTACACCTTC. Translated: CASSLAPGGGGYTF. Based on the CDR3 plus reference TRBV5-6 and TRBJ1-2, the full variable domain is DAGVTQSPTHLIKTRGQQVTLRCSPKSGHDTVSWYQQALGQGPQFIFQYYEEEERQRGNFPDRFSGHQFPNYSSELNVNALLLGDSALYLCASSLAPGGGGYTFGSGTRLTVV.

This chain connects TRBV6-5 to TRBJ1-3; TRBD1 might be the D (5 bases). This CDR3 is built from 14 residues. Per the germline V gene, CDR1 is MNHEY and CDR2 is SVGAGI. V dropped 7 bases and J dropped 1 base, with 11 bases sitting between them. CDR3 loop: CASKGAESGNTIYF. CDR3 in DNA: TGTGCCAGCAAAGGGGCGGAGTCTGGAAACACCATATATTTT.

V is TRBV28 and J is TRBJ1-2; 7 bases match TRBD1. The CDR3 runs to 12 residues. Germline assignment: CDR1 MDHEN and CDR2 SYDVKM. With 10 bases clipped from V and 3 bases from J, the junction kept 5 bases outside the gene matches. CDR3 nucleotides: TGTGCCACTCGTACAGGGGACTATGGCTACACCTTC. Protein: CATRTGDYGYTF.

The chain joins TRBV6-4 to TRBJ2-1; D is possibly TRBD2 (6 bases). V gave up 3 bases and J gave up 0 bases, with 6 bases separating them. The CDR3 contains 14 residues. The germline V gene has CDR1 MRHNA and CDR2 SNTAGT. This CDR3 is CASSEAGSYNEQFF. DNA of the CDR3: TGTGCCAGCAGTGAAGCGGGCTCCTACAATGAGCAGTTCTTC.

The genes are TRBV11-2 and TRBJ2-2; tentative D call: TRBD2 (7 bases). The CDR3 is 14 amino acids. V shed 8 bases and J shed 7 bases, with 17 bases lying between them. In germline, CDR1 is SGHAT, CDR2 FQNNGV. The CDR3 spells CASVRRGGRGELFF. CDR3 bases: TGTGCCAGCGTGAGGAGGGGGGGCCGCGGGGAGCTGTTTTTT.

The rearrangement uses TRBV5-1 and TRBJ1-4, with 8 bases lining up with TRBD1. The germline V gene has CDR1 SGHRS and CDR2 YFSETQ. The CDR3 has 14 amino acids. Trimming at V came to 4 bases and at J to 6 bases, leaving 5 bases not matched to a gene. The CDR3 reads CASSRTGTDEKLFF. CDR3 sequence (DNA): TGCGCCAGCAGCCGGACAGGGACGGATGAAAAACTGTTTTTT.

CDR3 region: CASSQVLRVNEQFF. CDR3 sequence (DNA): TGTGCCAGCAGCCAAGTCCTGCGGGTCAATGAGCAGTTCTTC. The J gene is TRBJ2-1, the V gene TRBV14, with D perhaps TRBD2 (5 bases). Germline CDR1 SGHDN, CDR2 FVKESK. There are 14 residues in the CDR3. Trimming shortened V by 1 base and J by 6 bases, and 10 bases separated the two germline ends.

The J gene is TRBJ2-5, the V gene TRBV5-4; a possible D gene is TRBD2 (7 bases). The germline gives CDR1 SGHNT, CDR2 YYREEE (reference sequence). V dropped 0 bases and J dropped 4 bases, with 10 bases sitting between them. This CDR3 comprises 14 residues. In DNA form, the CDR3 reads TGTGCCAGCAGCTTGGAAGGGGGGGGAGAGACCCAGTACTTC. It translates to CASSLEGGGETQYF.

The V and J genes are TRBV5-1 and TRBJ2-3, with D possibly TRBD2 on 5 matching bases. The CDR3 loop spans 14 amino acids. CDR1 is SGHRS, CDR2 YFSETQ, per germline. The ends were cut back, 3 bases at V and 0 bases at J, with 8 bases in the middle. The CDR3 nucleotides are TGCGCCAGCAGCTCCGGGATAAGCACAGATACGCAGTATTTT. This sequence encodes CASSSGISTDTQYF.

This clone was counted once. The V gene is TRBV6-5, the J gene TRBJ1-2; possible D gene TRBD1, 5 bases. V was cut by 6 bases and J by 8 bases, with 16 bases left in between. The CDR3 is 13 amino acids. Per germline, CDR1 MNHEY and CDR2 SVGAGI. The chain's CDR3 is CASRDGLAGGYTF. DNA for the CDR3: TGTGCCAGCAGGGACGGATTGGCAGGGGGCTACACCTTC.

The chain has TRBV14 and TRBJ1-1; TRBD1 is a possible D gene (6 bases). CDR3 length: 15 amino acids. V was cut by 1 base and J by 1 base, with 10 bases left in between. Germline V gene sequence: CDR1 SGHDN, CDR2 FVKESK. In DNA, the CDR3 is TGTGCCAGCAGCCAAGGACGGGGGGCGAACACTGAAGCTTTCTTT. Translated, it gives CASSQGRGANTEAFF.

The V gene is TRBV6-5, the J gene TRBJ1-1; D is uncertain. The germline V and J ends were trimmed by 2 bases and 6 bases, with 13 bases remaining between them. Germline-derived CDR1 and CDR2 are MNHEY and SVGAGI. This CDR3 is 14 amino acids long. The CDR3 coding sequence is TGTGCCAGCAGTTACGGACGAGGGAGGGCTGAAGCTTTCTTT. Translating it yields CASSYGRGRAEAFF.

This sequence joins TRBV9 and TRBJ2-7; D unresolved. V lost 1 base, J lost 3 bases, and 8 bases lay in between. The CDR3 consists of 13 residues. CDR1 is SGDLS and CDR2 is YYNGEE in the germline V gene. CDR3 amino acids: CASSVSPLYEQYF. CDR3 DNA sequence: TGTGCCAGCAGCGTATCCCCTCTCTACGAGCAGTACTTC.

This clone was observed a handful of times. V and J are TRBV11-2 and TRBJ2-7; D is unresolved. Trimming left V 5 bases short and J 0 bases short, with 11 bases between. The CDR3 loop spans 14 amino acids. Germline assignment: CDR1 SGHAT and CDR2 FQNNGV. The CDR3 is CASSPNSISYEQYF. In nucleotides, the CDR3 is TGTGCCAGCAGCCCGAATAGCATCTCCTACGAGCAGTACTTC.